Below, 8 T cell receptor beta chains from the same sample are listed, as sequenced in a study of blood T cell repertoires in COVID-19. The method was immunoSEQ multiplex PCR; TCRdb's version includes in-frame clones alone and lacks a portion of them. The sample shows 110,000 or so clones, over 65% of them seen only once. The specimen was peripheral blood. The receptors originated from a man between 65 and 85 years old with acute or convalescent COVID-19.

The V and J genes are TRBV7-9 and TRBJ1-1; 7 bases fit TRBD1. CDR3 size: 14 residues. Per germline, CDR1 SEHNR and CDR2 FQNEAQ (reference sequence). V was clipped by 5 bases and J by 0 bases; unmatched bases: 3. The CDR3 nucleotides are TGTGCCAGCAGCCCAGGGACAGTGAACACTGAAGCTTTCTTT. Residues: CASSPGTVNTEAFF. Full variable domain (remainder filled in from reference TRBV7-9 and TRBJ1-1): DTGVSQNPRHKITKRGQNVTFRCDPISEHNRLYWYRQTLGQGPEFLTYFQNEAQLEKSRLLSDRFSAERPKGSFSTLEIQRTEQGDSAMYLCASSPGTVNTEAFFGQGTRLTVV.

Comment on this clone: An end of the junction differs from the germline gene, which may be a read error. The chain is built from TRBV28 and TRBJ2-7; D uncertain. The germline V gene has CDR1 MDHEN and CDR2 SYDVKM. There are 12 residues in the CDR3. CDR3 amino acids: CASSLKLHPVIF. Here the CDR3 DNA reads TGTGCCAGCAGTTTGAAACTGCACCCGGTAATTTTC.

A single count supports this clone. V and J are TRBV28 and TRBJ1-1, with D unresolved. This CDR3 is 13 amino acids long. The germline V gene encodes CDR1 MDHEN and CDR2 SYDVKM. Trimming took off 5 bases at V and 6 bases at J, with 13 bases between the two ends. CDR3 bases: TGTGCCAGCAGTCCCCCTACGTACCCTGAAGCTTTCTTT. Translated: CASSPPTYPEAFF.

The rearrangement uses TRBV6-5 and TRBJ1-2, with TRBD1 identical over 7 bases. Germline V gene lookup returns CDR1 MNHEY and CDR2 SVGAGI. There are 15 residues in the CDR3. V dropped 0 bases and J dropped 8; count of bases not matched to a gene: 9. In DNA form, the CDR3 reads TGTGCCAGCAGTTACTCGCGAGGGGGCGCGGACGGCTACACCTTC. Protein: CASSYSRGGADGYTF.

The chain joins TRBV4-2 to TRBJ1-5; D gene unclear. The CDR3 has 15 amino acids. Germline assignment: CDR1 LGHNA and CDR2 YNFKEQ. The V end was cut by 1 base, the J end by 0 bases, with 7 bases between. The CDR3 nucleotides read TGTGCCAGCAGCCAAGGCGGCCCTAGCAATCAGCCCCAGCATTTT. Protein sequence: CASSQGGPSNQPQHF.

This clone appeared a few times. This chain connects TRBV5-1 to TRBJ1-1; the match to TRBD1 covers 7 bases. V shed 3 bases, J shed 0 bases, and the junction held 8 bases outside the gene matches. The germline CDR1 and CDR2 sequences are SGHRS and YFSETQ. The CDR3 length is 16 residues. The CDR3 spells CASSSRQGRMNTEAFF. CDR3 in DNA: TGCGCCAGCAGCTCTCGACAGGGAAGGATGAACACTGAAGCTTTCTTT.

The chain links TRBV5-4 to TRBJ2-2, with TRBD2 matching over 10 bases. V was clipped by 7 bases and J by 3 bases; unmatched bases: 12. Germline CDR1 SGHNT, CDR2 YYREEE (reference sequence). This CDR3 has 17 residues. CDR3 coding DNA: TGTGCCAGCTCTTCCCGATTAGCGGGAGGCTACACCGGGGAGCTGTTTTTT. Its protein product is CASSSRLAGGYTGELFF. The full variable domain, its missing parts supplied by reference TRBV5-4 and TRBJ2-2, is ETGVTQSPTHLIKTRGQQVTLRCSSQSGHNTVSWYQQALGQGPQFIFQYYREEENGRGNFPPRFSGLQFPNYSSELNVNALELDDSALYLCASSSRLAGGYTGELFFGEGSRLTVL.

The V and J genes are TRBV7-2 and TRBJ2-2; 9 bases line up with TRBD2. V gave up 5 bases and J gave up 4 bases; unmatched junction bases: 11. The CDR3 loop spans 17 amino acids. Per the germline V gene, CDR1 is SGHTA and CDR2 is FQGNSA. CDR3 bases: TGTGCCAGCAGCCAAAGCGGGGGGCCGCGGGGCACCGGGGAGCTGTTTTTT. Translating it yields CASSQSGGPRGTGELFF.